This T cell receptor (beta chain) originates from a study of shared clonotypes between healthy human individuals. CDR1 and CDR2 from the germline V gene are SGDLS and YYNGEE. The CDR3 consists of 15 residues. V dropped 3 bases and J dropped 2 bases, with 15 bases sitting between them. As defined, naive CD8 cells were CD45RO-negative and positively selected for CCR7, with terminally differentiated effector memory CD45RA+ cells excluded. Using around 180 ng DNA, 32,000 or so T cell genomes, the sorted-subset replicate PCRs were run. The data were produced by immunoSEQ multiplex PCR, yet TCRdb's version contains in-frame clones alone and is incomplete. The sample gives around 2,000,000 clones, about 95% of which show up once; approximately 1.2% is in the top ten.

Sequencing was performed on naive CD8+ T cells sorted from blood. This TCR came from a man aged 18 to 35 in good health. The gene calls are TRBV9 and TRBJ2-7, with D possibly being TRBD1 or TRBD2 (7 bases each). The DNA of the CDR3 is TGTGCCAGCAGCGGAGGGGAGGGGGCGGCCTACGAGCAGTACTTC. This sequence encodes CASSGGEGAAYEQYF.